This T cell receptor beta chain was captured by sequencing in a study of blood T cell repertoires in COVID-19. Study-wide context: Whether acute or convalescent, the COVID-19 samples came from the United States, Italy and Spain. From T cells, B-cell-depleted T cells, or PBMCs came the material, which was cDNA or gDNA.

In the source study's methods: Estimation of nucleated cell counts relied on the amplification of reference gene primers. Libraries were prepared by immunoSEQ multiplex PCR; TCRdb keeps only in-frame clonotypes and omits some of them. V, J and clone size derive from that table, while D and trimming were established from the DNA sequence. The repertoire holds 70,000 to 80,000 clones, roughly 82% seen once, with roughly an eighth in the top ten. This clone was observed a handful of times. The clonotype originates from a woman aged 80 or older with acute or convalescent COVID-19. Input material: peripheral blood.

In nucleotides, the CDR3 is TGCGCCAGCAGCCGTAGCGGGAACATGGAGACCCAGTACTTC. It translates to CASSRSGNMETQYF. The rearrangement uses TRBV5-1 and TRBJ2-5; 8 bases agree with TRBD2. The germline gives CDR1 SGHRS, CDR2 YFSETQ. After removal of 4 bases from V and 5 bases from J, the junction contained 7 bases not matched to a gene. CDR3 length: 14 residues.